One sample yielded the 24 T cell receptor beta chains listed below, sequenced in a study of blood T cell repertoires in COVID-19. Profiling relied on immunoSEQ multiplex PCR, and the TCRdb table lists in-frame clones only, not all of them. The sample holds approximately 130,000 clones, 84% seen once. Sequencing input: peripheral blood. These receptors were obtained from a human donor in a cohort sampled during active COVID-19.

The chain carries TRBV5-1 and TRBJ2-5; no definite D call. V lost 7 bases and J lost 4, with 14 bases in between. The germline V gene encodes CDR1 SGHRS and CDR2 YFSETQ. CDR3 length: 13 residues. The CDR3, as DNA: TGCGCCAGCGGGTTGGCCGGCGGAGAGACCCAGTACTTC. Encoded protein: CASGLAGGETQYF.

The chain couples TRBV5-6 to TRBJ1-5; D is perhaps TRBD1 (5 bases). Between the trimmed V and J ends, which lost 1 base and 7 bases, there was a span of 15 bases. CDR3 length equals 15 residues. The germline V gene encodes CDR1 SGHDT and CDR2 YYEEEE. This chain's CDR3 is CASSLYRNLDQPQHF. The CDR3 region has the DNA TGTGCCAGCAGCTTGTACAGGAATCTGGACCAGCCCCAGCATTTT.

The V call is TRBV20-1, the J call TRBJ2-1; 11 positions match TRBD2. This CDR3 region has 14 residues. Germline CDR1 is DFQATT and CDR2 is SNEGSKA (reference sequence). With V trimmed by 3 bases and J by 9 bases, 7 bases remained unmatched. The CDR3 DNA is TGCAGTGCTAGTAGCGGGGGGGTTGTTGGTGAGCAGTTCTTC. Its translation: CSASSGGVVGEQFF.

For this clone: Relative to the germline gene, one junction end is altered; a read error may explain this. The rearrangement uses TRBV15 and TRBJ2-7; D might be TRBD1 (5 bases). There are 16 residues in the CDR3. In germline, CDR1 is LNHNV, CDR2 YYDKDF (reference sequence). The CDR3 nucleotides are TGTGCCACCAGCGGAGATCCCCCACCCGCCAGGGCCGAGCAGTACTTC. Translation gives CATSGDPPPARAEQYF.

The chain joins TRBV23-1 to TRBJ2-5, with 8 bases identical to TRBD2. TRBV23-1 is marked as an open reading frame, function uncertain. J was trimmed by 9 bases and V by 2 bases; bases with no gene match: 17. The CDR3 length is 17 residues. The CDR3 region has the DNA TGCGCCAGCAGTCAAAGCCCGGGGGGGCGGACTGGGAGTCCCCAGTACTTC. Residues: CASSQSPGGRTGSPQYF.

V and J are TRBV19 and TRBJ1-2; 9 nucleotides align to TRBD1. J lost 2 bases, V lost 1 base, and 2 bases had no gene match. The CDR3 extends over 15 amino acids. Germline V gene sequence: CDR1 LNHDA, CDR2 SQIVND (reference sequence). The CDR3 nucleotides are TGTGCCAGTAGTATAGCGGGGACAGGGAACTATGGCTACACCTTC. Translation: CASSIAGTGNYGYTF.

The chain has TRBV21-1 and TRBJ1-6. TRBV21-1 is shown as a pseudogene. The CDR3 is made up of 11 amino acids. The CDR3 spells CASIGNSPLHF. CDR3 sequence (DNA): TGTGCCAGCATCGGTAATTCACCCCTCCACTTT.

This chain joins TRBV6-6 and TRBJ2-3; the D gene is possibly TRBD2 (7 bases). The CDR3 is 14 residues long. Deletions cut 6 bases from V and 4 bases from J, with 14 bases between. Germline-derived CDR1 and CDR2 are MNHNY and SVGAGI (reference sequence). CDR3 nucleotide sequence: TGTGCCAGCAGCCGGGGGGCGGGGGCAGATACGCAGTATTTT. Protein sequence: CASSRGAGADTQYF.

This clone was seen a single time. The rearrangement joins TRBV29-1 to TRBJ2-2; no clear D gene. Germline V lookup: CDR1 SQVTM, CDR2 ANQGSEA. V shed 5 bases and J shed 1 base, with 8 bases lying between them. CDR3 length: 13 amino acids. The CDR3 protein is CSVPHLNTGELFF. The DNA of the CDR3 is TGCAGCGTTCCACACCTGAACACCGGGGAGCTGTTTTTT.

The chain joins TRBV6-6 to TRBJ2-7, with D possibly matching TRBD1 (5 bases). The germline CDR1 and CDR2 sequences are MNHNY and SVGAGI (reference sequence). The CDR3 spans 13 residues. Trimming stripped 2 bases from V and 1 base from J, with 6 bases between. DNA for the CDR3: TGTGCCAGCAGTTACGGGGCGTCCTACGAGCAGTACTTC. It is translated as CASSYGASYEQYF.

V gene TRBV6-6 combines with J gene TRBJ2-5; D gene ambiguous. The V end was cut by 4 bases, the J end by 4 bases, with 7 bases between. CDR1 MNHNY and CDR2 SVGAGI come from the germline V gene (reference sequence). The CDR3 covers 12 residues. The chain's CDR3 is CASSFYLETQYF. In DNA, the CDR3 is TGTGCCAGCAGTTTTTATTTAGAGACCCAGTACTTC.

J is TRBJ1-3 and V is TRBV11-2; the D gene is possibly TRBD1 (6 bases). Germline-derived CDR1 and CDR2 are SGHAT and FQNNGV. The CDR3 is 12 amino acids. Trimming took 5 bases from V and 8 from J, leaving 10 bases between them. The CDR3 DNA is TGTGCCAGCAGCGGGAGGGGGTACACCATATATTTT. Protein product: CASSGRGYTIYF.

This clone was detected only once. The chain couples TRBV7-2 to TRBJ1-2; 10 bases are a match to TRBD1. The CDR3 length is 16 residues. The V gene's germline CDR1 is SGHTA and CDR2 FQGNSA. The V gene end was trimmed by 3 bases and the J gene end by 7 bases; junction bases not matched to a gene: 11. The CDR3 reads CASSLSSRQGASGYTF. DNA of the CDR3: TGTGCCAGCAGCTTGTCCTCCCGACAGGGGGCGAGTGGCTACACCTTC.

The gene calls are TRBV5-6 and TRBJ1-2; tentatively, D is TRBD1 (5 bases). With 0 bases removed from V and 8 bases from J, the gap between germline ends came to 8 bases. CDR1 is SGHDT and CDR2 is YYEEEE in the germline V gene. This CDR3 has 12 amino acids. The CDR3 loop is CASSLGQGGYTF. Here the CDR3 DNA reads TGTGCCAGCAGCTTGGGGCAGGGAGGCTACACCTTC.

The CDR3 nucleotides read TGCGCCAGCAGCCACGGGACAGGGGGAAATACAGATACGCAGTATTTT. Translated, it gives CASSHGTGGNTDTQYF. The V call is TRBV5-1, the J call TRBJ2-3; the match to TRBD1 covers 11 bases. This CDR3 is built from 16 residues. Germline V gene data show CDR1 as SGHRS and CDR2 as YFSETQ. With V trimmed by 4 bases and J by 3 bases, 7 bases remained unmatched.

This clone has only one observation. J is TRBJ1-6 and V is TRBV7-9, with 7 bases lining up with TRBD1. With V trimmed by 6 bases and J by 12 bases, 11 bases remained unmatched. Germline V gene data show CDR1 as SEHNR and CDR2 as FQNEAQ (reference sequence). The CDR3 totals 14 residues. CDR3 amino acids: CASRGDRAWEPLHF. The CDR3 coding sequence is TGTGCCAGCAGGGGCGACAGGGCGTGGGAACCCCTCCACTTT.

This clone was seen a single time. The chain joins TRBV2 to TRBJ1-4; 8 positions agree with TRBD1. The CDR3 is 15 residues long. Unmatched junction bases numbered 3, after V lost 1 base and J lost 5 bases. Germline lookup yields CDR1 SNHLY and CDR2 FYNNEI. The DNA of the CDR3 is TGTGCCAGCAGTGAAGACAGGGGGAGGAATGAAAAACTGTTTTTT. It yields the protein CASSEDRGRNEKLFF.

This clone was detected ten times or more. V gene TRBV4-2 combines with J gene TRBJ1-1; TRBD1 matches at 10 bases. The CDR3 totals 15 residues. Looked up from germline, CDR1 is LGHNA and CDR2 is YNFKEQ. V dropped 2 bases and J dropped 7; count of bases not matched to a gene: 7. The DNA of the CDR3 is TGTGCCAGCAGCCAACCCGGGACAGGGGAGGATGAAGCTTTCTTT. Residues: CASSQPGTGEDEAFF.

The chain carries TRBV2 and TRBJ1-2; D is unclear. The CDR3 totals 15 residues. With 7 bases removed from V and 0 bases from J, the gap between germline ends came to 15 bases. Germline V gene sequence: CDR1 SNHLY, CDR2 FYNNEI. Here the CDR3 DNA reads TGTGCCAGCAAAAAGGAGGGAGATCCTAACTATGGCTACACCTTC. Its protein product is CASKKEGDPNYGYTF.

As regards this clone: The same CDR3 can be traced to other DNA sequences in this sample. V and J are TRBV19 and TRBJ1-1; 7 bases match TRBD1. Germline assignment: CDR1 LNHDA and CDR2 SQIVND (reference sequence). Unmatched junction bases numbered 6, after V lost 5 bases and J lost 0 bases. The CDR3 has 15 amino acids. CDR3 sequence reads: CASSVDRAMNTEAFF. The DNA for the CDR3 is TGTGCCAGTAGTGTCGACAGGGCAATGAACACTGAAGCTTTCTTT.

V usage is TRBV4-1 and J usage is TRBJ1-1, with 8 bases lining up with TRBD1. Per germline, CDR1 MGHRA and CDR2 YSYEKL. The CDR3 sequence is 15 residues long. The V segment lost 4 bases and the J segment 4 bases; nucleotides outside the gene matches: 8. Written as DNA, the CDR3 is TGCGCCAGCAGCCCCGGACAGGGTCTAGTCACTGAAGCTTTCTTT. It translates to CASSPGQGLVTEAFF.

The CDR3 sequence is CASKSGVDTDTQYF. The CDR3 coding sequence is TGCGCCAGCAAAAGCGGGGTAGACACAGATACGCAGTATTTT. This chain uses TRBV5-1 with TRBJ2-3; 7 positions agree with TRBD2. Germline V gives CDR1 SGHRS, CDR2 YFSETQ. The CDR3 runs 14 residues. V was pared by 6 bases and J by 2 bases, with 6 bases of the junction left unmatched.

In the case of this clone: Other DNA sequences in the same sample also yield this CDR3. J is TRBJ2-3 and V is TRBV30; 10 bases are a match to TRBD2. The germline V gene has CDR1 GTSNPN and CDR2 SVGIG (reference sequence). The length of the CDR3 is 14 residues. The V gene end was trimmed by 3 bases and the J gene end by 2 bases; junction bases not matched to a gene: 2. The CDR3 protein is CAWRAGGFTDTQYF. Here the CDR3 DNA reads TGTGCCTGGAGAGCGGGGGGGTTCACAGATACGCAGTATTTT. The full variable domain, in which reference TRBV30 and TRBJ2-3 provide the parts outside the CDR3, is SQTIHQWPATLVQPVGSPLSLECTVEGTSNPNLYWYRQAAGRGLQLLFYSVGIGQISSEVPQNLSASRPQDRQFILSSKKLLLSDSGFYLCAWRAGGFTDTQYFGPGTRLTVL.

The chain combines TRBV19 with TRBJ1-2; 7 nucleotides line up with TRBD1. The CDR3 totals 14 residues. The V gene's germline CDR1 is LNHDA and CDR2 SQIVND (reference sequence). Trimming removed 5 bases from V and 0 bases from J; junction bases left unmatched: 3. The CDR3 sequence is CASSGDSSNYGYTF. The CDR3 DNA reads TGTGCCAGTAGTGGGGACAGCTCTAACTATGGCTACACCTTC.